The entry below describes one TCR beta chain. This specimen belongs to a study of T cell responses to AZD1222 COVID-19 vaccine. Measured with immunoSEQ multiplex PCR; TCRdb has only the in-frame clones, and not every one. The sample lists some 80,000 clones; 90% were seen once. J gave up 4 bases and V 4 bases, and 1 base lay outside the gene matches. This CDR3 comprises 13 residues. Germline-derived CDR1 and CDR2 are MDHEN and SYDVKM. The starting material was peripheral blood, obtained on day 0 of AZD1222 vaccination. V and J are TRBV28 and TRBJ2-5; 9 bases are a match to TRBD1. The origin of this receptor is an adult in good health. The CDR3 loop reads CASSYRGLETQYF. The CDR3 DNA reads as TGTGCCAGCAGTTACAGGGGGCTAGAGACCCAGTACTTC.